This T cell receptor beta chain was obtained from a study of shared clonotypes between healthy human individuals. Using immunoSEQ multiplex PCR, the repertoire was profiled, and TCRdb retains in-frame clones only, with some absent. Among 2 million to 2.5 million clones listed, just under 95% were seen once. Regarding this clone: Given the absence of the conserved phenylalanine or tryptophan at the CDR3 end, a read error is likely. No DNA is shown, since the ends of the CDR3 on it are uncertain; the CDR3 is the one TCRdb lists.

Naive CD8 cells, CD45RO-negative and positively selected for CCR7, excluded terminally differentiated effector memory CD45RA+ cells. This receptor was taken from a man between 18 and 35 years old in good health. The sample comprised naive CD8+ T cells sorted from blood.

The CDR3 sequence: CASSLEIPG. The chain has TRBV5-1 and TRBJ2-7; the D call in the table, TRBD2, was not verified against the DNA. The CDR3 numbers 9 amino acids, ends counted. Germline assignment: CDR1 SGHRS and CDR2 YFSETQ.